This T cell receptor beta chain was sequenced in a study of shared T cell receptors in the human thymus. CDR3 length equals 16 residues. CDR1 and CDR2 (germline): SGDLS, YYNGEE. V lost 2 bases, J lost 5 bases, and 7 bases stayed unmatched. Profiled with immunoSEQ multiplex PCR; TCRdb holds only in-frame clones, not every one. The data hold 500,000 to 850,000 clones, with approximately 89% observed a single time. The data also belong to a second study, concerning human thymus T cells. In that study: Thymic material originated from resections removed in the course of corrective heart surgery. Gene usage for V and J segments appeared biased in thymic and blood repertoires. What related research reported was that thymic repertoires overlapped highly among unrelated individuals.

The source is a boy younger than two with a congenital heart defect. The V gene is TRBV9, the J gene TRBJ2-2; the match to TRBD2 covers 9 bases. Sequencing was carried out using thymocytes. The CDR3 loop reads CASSVYRLAGTGELFF. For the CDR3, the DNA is TGTGCCAGCAGCGTTTATAGGCTAGCGGGAACCGGGGAGCTGTTTTTT.